These T cell receptor beta chains were read from a single sample in a study of T cell responses to AZD1222 COVID-19 vaccine. Sequenced by immunoSEQ multiplex PCR; TCRdb stores in-frame clones only, minus some. The sample consists of over 150,000 clones, about nine tenths of them appearing once. The sequenced sample was peripheral blood, obtained on day 0 of AZD1222 vaccination. Every receptor here comes from an adult in good health. The CDR3 runs from the conserved cysteine through the conserved F or W. Fields, in order: clone size, CDR3 length, V gene, D gene, J gene, CDR3 DNA, CDR3 protein. D genes are given only for firm matches. Size is stated for part of the rows, as once, few or many counts, or as a class when the clone is expanded.

size: NA; length: 16; V: TRBV30; D: TRBD2; J: TRBJ2-5; DNA: TGTGCCTGGATTCGGACTAGCGGACTATTGGGGGAGACCCAGTACTTC; CDR3: CAWIRTSGLLGETQYF
size: once; length: 15; V: TRBV2; D: NA; J: TRBJ2-5; DNA: TGTGCCAGCAGAGGACAGATCCTCCGGGGGGAGACCCAGTACTTC; CDR3: CASRGQILRGETQYF
size: NA; length: 14; V: TRBV6-5; D: TRBD2; J: TRBJ2-1; DNA: TGTGCCAGCAGTTACTCGCGGGAGGGTTATGAGCAGTTCTTC; CDR3: CASSYSREGYEQFF
size: NA; length: 14; V: TRBV9; D: TRBD1; J: TRBJ1-3; DNA: TGTGCCAGCAGCCCGACAGGGAATGGAAACACCATATATTTT; CDR3: CASSPTGNGNTIYF
size: NA; length: 14; V: TRBV5-6; D: TRBD1; J: TRBJ1-4; DNA: TGTGCCAGCAGCTTTTTACAGGGGGGTGAAAAACTGTTTTTT; CDR3: CASSFLQGGEKLFF
size: NA; length: 15; V: TRBV3-1/TRBV3-2; D: TRBD2; J: TRBJ2-7; DNA: TGTGCCAGCAGCCAGGGACTAGCGGCGTTCAGGGAGCAGTACTTC; CDR3: CASSQGLAAFREQYF
size: NA; length: 14; V: TRBV9; D: NA; J: TRBJ1-1; DNA: TGTGCCAGCAGCGCTCGTGGCTGGAACACTGAAGCTTTCTTT; CDR3: CASSARGWNTEAFF
size: NA; length: 15; V: TRBV27; D: NA; J: TRBJ1-5; DNA: TGTGCCAGCAGCTGGGCGGGGGAATTCAATCAGCCCCAGCATTTT; CDR3: CASSWAGEFNQPQHF
size: few; length: 14; V: TRBV7-2; D: NA; J: TRBJ1-2; DNA: TGTGCCAGCAGCCTCGAACTGTGGATAGGGGGCTACACCTTC; CDR3: CASSLELWIGGYTF
size: NA; length: 14; V: TRBV7-2; D: NA; J: TRBJ2-5; DNA: TGTGCCAGCAGCTTAGGCAGGGCCCAAGAGACCCAGTACTTC; CDR3: CASSLGRAQETQYF
size: NA; length: 16; V: TRBV28; D: NA; J: TRBJ1-4; DNA: TGTGCCAGCAAAATATTCTCAGGACGGTCGGATGAAAAACTGTTTTTT; CDR3: CASKIFSGRSDEKLFF
size: NA; length: 15; V: TRBV5-1; D: TRBD1; J: TRBJ1-4; DNA: TGCGCCAGCAGCCACAACAGGGGGCAGGGTGAAAAACTGTTTTTT; CDR3: CASSHNRGQGEKLFF
size: NA; length: 13; V: TRBV5-1; D: NA; J: TRBJ1-6; DNA: TGCGCCAGCAGCTTGGATAGCGTGCCACCCCTCCACTTT; CDR3: CASSLDSVPPLHF
size: NA; length: 15; V: TRBV4-2; D: NA; J: TRBJ1-5; DNA: TGTGCCAGCAGCCAAGCCGGGGTTTCCGATCAGCCCCAGCATTTT; CDR3: CASSQAGVSDQPQHF
size: NA; length: 19; V: TRBV4-1; D: TRBD2; J: TRBJ2-3; DNA: TGCGCCAGCAGCGAAGACCTTATTCCTAGCGGGACGAGCACAGATACGCAGTATTTT; CDR3: CASSEDLIPSGTSTDTQYF
size: NA; length: 16; V: TRBV29-1; D: TRBD1; J: TRBJ2-5; DNA: TGCAGCGTTGAAGATGGGACAGGATACAAGAGACCGACCCAGTACTTC; CDR3: CSVEDGTGYKRPTQYF
size: NA; length: 12; V: TRBV19; D: NA; J: TRBJ1-2; DNA: TGTGCCAGTAAAAAGGGAAACTATGGCTACACCTTC; CDR3: CASKKGNYGYTF
size: NA; length: 14; V: TRBV5-1; D: NA; J: TRBJ1-5; DNA: TGCGCCAGCAGCTTGGGAGGGGGCAATCAGCCCCAGCATTTT; CDR3: CASSLGGGNQPQHF
size: NA; length: 13; V: TRBV5-1; D: TRBD2; J: TRBJ2-1; DNA: TGCGCCAGCCGGGAGGATCGGATGAATGAGCAGTTCTTC; CDR3: CASREDRMNEQFF
size: NA; length: 15; V: TRBV5-1; D: NA; J: TRBJ2-3; DNA: TGCGCCAGCAGTGACCTAGCGTATAGCACAGATACGCAGTATTTT; CDR3: CASSDLAYSTDTQYF
size: few; length: 14; V: TRBV4-2; D: NA; J: TRBJ2-7; DNA: TGTGCCAGCAGCCCCCAAGAACGGGACTACGAGCAGTACTTC; CDR3: CASSPQERDYEQYF
size: NA; length: 16; V: TRBV29-1; D: TRBD1; J: TRBJ1-4; DNA: TGCAGCGTGACAGACAGGGGCCAAGGGACTAATGAAAAACTGTTTTTT; CDR3: CSVTDRGQGTNEKLFF
size: NA; length: 16; V: TRBV10-2; D: NA; J: TRBJ1-1; DNA: TGCGCCAGCAGTGAGTCTCTAGGGGGGGGAGGCACTGAAGCTTTCTTT; CDR3: CASSESLGGGGTEAFF
size: NA; length: 15; V: TRBV4-1; D: TRBD2; J: TRBJ2-3; DNA: TGCGCCAGCAGCAAGCTAGCGGGAGAACCTGATACGCAGTATTTT; CDR3: CASSKLAGEPDTQYF
size: NA; length: 14; V: TRBV9; D: NA; J: TRBJ2-3; DNA: TGTGCCAGCAGCATAGACCGGGTCACAGATACGCAGTATTTT; CDR3: CASSIDRVTDTQYF
size: NA; length: 12; V: TRBV27; D: NA; J: TRBJ1-2; DNA: TGTGCCAGCAGTATGGGACGAGGGGGCTACACCTTC; CDR3: CASSMGRGGYTF